This T cell receptor beta chain stems from a study of OX40 agonist ivuxolimab in advanced cancers. Overall study: Administration of intravenous ivuxolimab to patients occurred every 2 weeks at 0.01 to 10 mg/kg. The diagnoses of dose-escalation patients were hepatocellular carcinoma, melanoma, renal cell or head and neck cancer. Three patients responded partially, comprising one with hepatocellular carcinoma and two with cutaneous melanoma. Study-level findings and limits: CD4+ and CD8+ blood T cells expanded clonally by week 6 at 0.1 to 3.0 mg/kg.

This clone is judged medium-sized. Its antigen is not identified. The V and J ends lost 6 bases and 8 bases respectively, with 16 bases between them. Germline V lookup: CDR1 SEHNR, CDR2 FQNEAQ (reference sequence). There are 14 residues in the CDR3. TCRdb's table, derived via immunoSEQ multiplex PCR, lists solely in-frame clones and lacks some. This sample has about 33,000 clones; about 73% occur once, and the top ten carry about an eighth. Sequencing was performed on CD4+ or CD8+ T cells sorted from blood, taken in a trial of the OX40 agonist ivuxolimab. The sequence was collected from an adult with an advanced solid tumor such as melanoma, head and neck, liver or kidney cancer. The rearrangement joins TRBV7-9 to TRBJ1-4; D may be TRBD1 (6 bases). CDR3 coding DNA: TGTGCCAGCAGTTTAACAGGGTTGGGCGAAAAACTGTTTTTT. It codes for CASSLTGLGEKLFF.